The 5 T cell receptor beta chains given below trace back to one sample, sequenced in a study of blood T cell repertoires in COVID-19. The table came from immunoSEQ multiplex PCR; TCRdb's copy has only in-frame clones and leaves some out. The sample has some 340,000 clones, around 86% seen once. Material for sequencing was PBMCs or T cells enriched from blood (not recorded which). The receptors were gathered from a woman aged 45-59 years who had recovered from COVID-19.

The genes are TRBV6-5 and TRBJ1-2; a weak D match, TRBD1 (5 bases). Germline V gene data show CDR1 as MNHEY and CDR2 as SVGAGI. The CDR3 extends over 13 amino acids. V lost 10 bases and J 0 bases, leaving 12 bases between the germline ends. The chain's CDR3 is CATTTTANYGYTF. DNA for the CDR3: TGTGCCACCACCACGACAGCTAACTATGGCTACACCTTC.

The genes are TRBV2 and TRBJ1-1; no clear D gene. V dropped 3 bases and J dropped 3 bases, with 11 bases sitting between them. The V gene's germline CDR1 is SNHLY and CDR2 FYNNEI. The CDR3 spans 14 residues. CDR3 in amino acids: CASSESAAYTEAFF. DNA for the CDR3: TGTGCCAGCAGTGAGTCGGCGGCTTACACTGAAGCTTTCTTT.

This chain joins TRBV9 and TRBJ2-6; 9 nucleotides match TRBD1. V shed 4 bases and J 4 bases; nucleotides not matched to a gene: 9. The CDR3 consists of 17 residues. CDR1 and CDR2 from the germline V gene are SGDLS and YYNGEE. The CDR3 region is CASSSGTGRAGANVLTF. For the CDR3, the DNA is TGTGCCAGCAGCTCAGGGACAGGGCGGGCCGGGGCCAACGTCCTGACTTTC.

V gene TRBV6-5 combines with J gene TRBJ1-2; TRBD1 agrees at 7 bases. The germline V gene encodes CDR1 MNHEY and CDR2 SVGAGI. The CDR3 consists of 13 residues. After removal of 7 bases from V and 4 bases from J, the junction contained 6 bases not matched to a gene. The CDR3 here is CASKRRDSYGYTF. The CDR3 DNA reads as TGTGCCAGCAAACGCCGGGACAGCTATGGCTACACCTTC.

The V and J genes are TRBV7-2 and TRBJ2-7, with 8 bases identical to TRBD2. Germline values: CDR1 SGHTA, CDR2 FQGNSA. V lost 6 bases, J lost 1 base, and 14 bases stayed unmatched. This CDR3 is 17 amino acids long. The CDR3 DNA is TGTGCCAGCAGTCCACGGGGGGGCCGGGTGGAGTCCTACGAGCAGTACTTC. Its translation is CASSPRGGRVESYEQYF.